Below are 24 T cell receptor beta chains sequenced from a single sample in a study of T-cell memory formation after mild COVID-19. Each CDR3 protein is one row after TCRdb ran MiXCR on the 5' RACE reads. The sample shows fewer than 700,000 distinct CDR3 sequences, about a fifth of them seen only once. The sequenced material came from PBMCs or a T cell subset sorted from them (not recorded which). These receptors were collected from an adult woman who had mild COVID-19 (a few samples of this study predate the infection). Cell type and time point are not known.

This clonotype was seen only a few times. This chain links TRBV6-5 with TRBJ1-2, with D perhaps matching TRBD1 (5 bases). This CDR3 spans 14 amino acids. Germline V gene lookup returns CDR1 MNHEY and CDR2 SVGAGI. V gave up 7 bases and J gave up 3 bases, with 15 bases separating them. As DNA, the CDR3 is TGTGCCAGCATCGGGTCCGGGACTCACTATGGCTACACCTTC. Residues: CASIGSGTHYGYTF.

This clonotype appeared a few times. The chain links TRBV6-5 to TRBJ2-7; 8 bases agree with TRBD1. CDR1 is MNHEY and CDR2 is SVGAGI in the germline V gene. The CDR3 length is 15 residues. V trimming: 1 base; J trimming: 2 bases; junction bases outside the gene matches: 4. The CDR3 loop reads CASSYYRGSTYEQYF. In DNA form, the CDR3 reads TGTGCCAGCAGTTACTACAGGGGGTCAACCTACGAGCAGTACTTC.

V and J are TRBV29-1 and TRBJ1-2; D is unclear. Germline V gives CDR1 SQVTM, CDR2 ANQGSEA. The CDR3 runs to 16 residues. V lost 7 bases and J 0 bases, leaving 21 bases between the germline ends. The CDR3 region is CSAYSVVSSTNYGYTF. The DNA of the CDR3 is TGCAGCGCCTATTCTGTTGTGTCCTCCACTAACTATGGCTACACCTTC.

This clonotype was seen a few times. The chain joins TRBV6-1 to TRBJ2-7; TRBD2 aligns across 10 bases. Germline-derived CDR1 and CDR2 are MNHNS and SASEGT. The length of the CDR3 is 16 residues. J lost 2 bases, V lost 4 bases, and 8 bases had no gene match. In nucleotides, the CDR3 is TGTGCCAGCAGTGTCAGCAGGACTAGCGGTACCTACGAGCAGTACTTC. Translated, it gives CASSVSRTSGTYEQYF.

The gene calls are TRBV4-2 and TRBJ1-1, with D possibly TRBD1 on 5 matching bases. The germline V and J ends were trimmed by 3 bases and 8 bases, with 19 bases remaining between them. Germline CDR1 is LGHNA and CDR2 is YNFKEQ. This CDR3 comprises 15 residues. CDR3: CASSHAGPVRVEAFF. CDR3 sequence (DNA): TGTGCCAGCAGCCATGCAGGGCCGGTAAGGGTGGAAGCTTTCTTT.

This clonotype was observed a handful of times. The chain is built from TRBV20-1 and TRBJ2-7; weak D call: TRBD1 (6 bases). CDR3 length: 12 residues. The V end was cut by 3 bases, the J end by 4 bases, with 10 bases between. Germline assignment: CDR1 DFQATT and CDR2 SNEGSKA (reference sequence). The CDR3 loop is CSARGASYEQYF. The CDR3 coding sequence is TGCAGTGCTAGGGGGGCTTCTTACGAGCAGTACTTC.

The chain uses TRBV4-1 and TRBJ2-2, with D tentatively TRBD1 (6 bases). The CDR3 is 18 residues long. V shed 0 bases and J shed 0 bases, with 14 bases lying between them. In germline, CDR1 is MGHRA, CDR2 YSYEKL. Here the CDR3 reads CASSQEGGQGPNTGELFF. The CDR3 region has the DNA TGCGCCAGCAGCCAAGAAGGGGGTCAGGGACCGAACACCGGGGAGCTGTTTTTT.

This clonotype was detected many times. This chain connects TRBV29-1 to TRBJ2-3; D is perhaps TRBD1 or TRBD2 (5 bases each). Germline V gives CDR1 SQVTM, CDR2 ANQGSEA. V was pared by 6 bases and J by 9 bases, with 10 bases between. This CDR3 spans 10 amino acids. The CDR3 nucleotides read TGCAGCGTCAGGGACCAAACGCAGTATTTT. It yields the protein CSVRDQTQYF.

The sample holds a few counts of this clonotype. The chain combines TRBV27 with TRBJ2-7, with 8 positions matching TRBD1. J was trimmed by 0 bases and V by 5 bases; bases with no gene match: 6. This CDR3 has 15 amino acids. The germline CDR1 and CDR2 sequences are MNHEY and SMNVEV (reference sequence). The CDR3 is CASSSRDRSSYEQYF. CDR3 nucleotide sequence: TGTGCCAGCAGTAGCCGGGACAGGTCCTCCTACGAGCAGTACTTC.

Ten or more counts support this clonotype. This sequence joins TRBV29-1 and TRBJ2-3; tentatively, D is TRBD2 (6 bases). Germline CDR1 SQVTM, CDR2 ANQGSEA. The CDR3 runs to 15 residues. V gave up 6 bases and J gave up 1 base, with 17 bases separating them. In DNA form, the CDR3 reads TGCAGCGTGACGACACTAGCAGGGCGCACAGATACGCAGTATTTT. This gives the protein CSVTTLAGRTDTQYF.

This clonotype was recorded at least ten times. This rearrangement joins TRBV5-1 to TRBJ2-3, with D perhaps TRBD1 (5 bases). CDR3 size: 17 residues. Trimming stripped 0 bases from V and 5 bases from J, with 19 bases between. In germline, CDR1 is SGHRS, CDR2 YFSETQ. DNA of the CDR3: TGCGCCAGCAGCTTGGTTTTGGGAAAAGGGGCTGGAGATACGCAGTATTTT. Translated, it gives CASSLVLGKGAGDTQYF. Using reference TRBV5-1 and TRBJ2-3 for the parts outside the CDR3, the full variable domain is KAGVTQTPRYLIKTRGQQVTLSCSPISGHRSVSWYQQTPGQGLQFLFEYFSETQRNKGNFPGRFSGRQFSNSRSEMNVSTLELGDSALYLCASSLVLGKGAGDTQYFGPGTRLTVL.

This clonotype was observed a single time. J is TRBJ1-4 and V is TRBV6-6; TRBD1 matches 7 bases. V lost 5 bases and J lost 7; bases outside the gene matches: 7. CDR1 and CDR2 (germline): MNHNY, SVGAGI (reference sequence). This CDR3 has 14 amino acids. CDR3 nucleotides: TGTGCCAGCAGTCCCGACAGGGCAGGTGAAAAACTGTTTTTT. Encoded protein: CASSPDRAGEKLFF.

This clonotype showed up many times. The rearrangement uses TRBV7-2 and TRBJ2-1; TRBD1 aligns across 10 bases. CDR1 is SGHTA, CDR2 FQGNSA, per germline. The CDR3 contains 14 residues. Trimming took 1 base from V and 9 from J; bases not matched to a gene: 3. CDR3 sequence (DNA): TGTGCCAGCAGCTTAGGGGACAGGGGAAGTGAGCAGTTCTTC. Residues: CASSLGDRGSEQFF. The full variable domain, completed using reference TRBV7-2 and TRBJ2-1, is GAGVSQSPSNKVTEKGKDVELRCDPISGHTALYWYRQSLGQGLEFLIYFQGNSAPDKSGLPSDRFSAERTGGSVSTLTIQRTQQEDSAVYLCASSLGDRGSEQFFGPGTRLTVL.

The genes are TRBV6-1 and TRBJ2-7; D is ambiguous. CDR3 size: 11 residues. V gave up 11 bases and J gave up 4 bases, with 12 bases separating them. Per germline, CDR1 MNHNS and CDR2 SASEGT. CDR3 sequence (DNA): TGTGCCGTAACGGGTTTGTACGAGCAGTACTTC. It is translated as CAVTGLYEQYF.

The rearrangement uses TRBV29-1 and TRBJ2-1; the D gene is possibly TRBD1 (6 bases). This CDR3 has 18 amino acids. V shed 4 bases and J shed 0 bases, with 22 bases lying between them. Looked up from germline, CDR1 is SQVTM and CDR2 is ANQGSEA. DNA of the CDR3: TGCAGCGTTGCGGGAACAGGGTTCTTCGGGATCTCCTACAATGAGCAGTTCTTC. Protein: CSVAGTGFFGISYNEQFF.

The J gene is TRBJ2-5, the V gene TRBV6-2 or TRBV6-3, with D possibly TRBD2 on 5 matching bases. Germline CDR1 MNHEY, CDR2 SVGEGT. V was trimmed by 6 bases and J by 5 bases, leaving 19 bases between them. This CDR3 region has 15 residues. The CDR3, as DNA: TGTGCCAGCAGCCCGGGAATTTTAATAAAGGAGACCCAGTACTTC. This encodes CASSPGILIKETQYF.

There are a few counts of this clonotype. The rearrangement uses TRBV28 and TRBJ2-5; maybe TRBD1 (6 bases). The CDR3 loop spans 12 amino acids. The V and J ends lost 7 bases and 7 bases respectively, with 13 bases between them. CDR1 and CDR2 from the germline V gene are MDHEN and SYDVKM. The CDR3 loop is CASTGGLRTQYF. In DNA form, the CDR3 reads TGTGCCAGCACTGGGGGCTTGAGGACCCAGTACTTC. Variable domain in full (rest from reference TRBV28 and TRBJ2-5): DVKVTQSSRYLVKRTGEKVFLECVQDMDHENMFWYRQDPGLGLRLIYFSYDVKMKEKGDIPEGYSVSREKKERFSLILESASTNQTSMYLCASTGGLRTQYFGPGTRLLVL.

The chain is built from TRBV25-1 and TRBJ1-2; D gene uncertain. The V and J ends lost 7 bases and 6 bases respectively, with 15 bases between them. This CDR3 is 13 amino acids long. Germline V CDR1 and CDR2: MGHDK, SYGVNS. CDR3 region: CASKGRWVDGYTF. CDR3 nucleotides: TGTGCCAGCAAAGGACGTTGGGTTGATGGCTACACCTTC.

The J gene is TRBJ1-2, the V gene TRBV7-2; the match to TRBD1 covers 10 bases. CDR1 SGHTA and CDR2 FQGNSA come from the germline V gene. V was clipped by 5 bases and J by 7 bases; unmatched bases: 10. The CDR3 is 15 residues long. CDR3: CASSLTGQGFGGYTF. The CDR3 DNA follows: TGTGCCAGCAGCCTCACGGGACAGGGGTTCGGTGGCTACACCTTC.

V is TRBV19 and J is TRBJ1-2; 8 nucleotides match TRBD1. CDR1 and CDR2 from the germline V gene are LNHDA and SQIVND (reference sequence). The junction had 14 bases not matched to a gene; V was cut back by 7 bases and J by 4 bases. The CDR3 extends over 16 amino acids. The CDR3 nucleotides read TGTGCCAGTACCCGCCCATCGGGGCAGGGGGCCTATGGCTACACCTTC. Translation gives CASTRPSGQGAYGYTF.

This clonotype was seen more than once but under ten times. The genes are TRBV6-1 and TRBJ2-3, with D uncertain. Trimming left V 10 bases short and J 6 bases short, with 17 bases between. This CDR3 spans 13 amino acids. Looked up from germline, CDR1 is MNHNS and CDR2 is SASEGT. This chain's CDR3 is CATNPGDGDTQYF. The CDR3 DNA reads TGTGCCACCAATCCAGGTGACGGCGATACGCAGTATTTT.

This clonotype was counted a few times. Here the CDR3 DNA reads TGCAGTGCTAGAAACCAGGGAAGCTATGGCTACACCTTC. This codes for CSARNQGSYGYTF. This rearrangement joins TRBV20-1 to TRBJ1-2, with D possibly matching TRBD1 (5 bases). Trimming left V 2 bases short and J 4 bases short, with 11 bases between. Germline V gene sequence: CDR1 DFQATT, CDR2 SNEGSKA (reference sequence). The CDR3 runs to 13 residues.

The rearrangement joins TRBV6-2 or TRBV6-3 to TRBJ2-3, with TRBD2 matching over 10 bases. V trimming: 6 bases; J trimming: 4 bases; junction bases outside the gene matches: 7. Germline V gene sequence: CDR1 MNHEY, CDR2 SVGEGT. The CDR3 consists of 15 residues. CDR3 region: CASRGTSVSADTQYF. The DNA of the CDR3 is TGTGCCAGCAGGGGGACTAGCGTTAGCGCAGATACGCAGTATTTT.

This clonotype was seen a handful of times. The chain couples TRBV12-3 or TRBV12-4 to TRBJ1-1, with D possibly matching TRBD1 (6 bases). The V end lost 6 bases, the J end lost 0 bases, and 17 bases lay between the germline ends. This CDR3 region has 16 residues. The CDR3 DNA sequence: TGTGCCAGCAGCCCTCGCGGGCAGGGGATGAACACTGAAGCTTTCTTT. Protein: CASSPRGQGMNTEAFF.